The clone carrying this T cell receptor (beta chain) came up many times. The antigen is not known. V dropped 4 bases and J dropped 0 bases, with 10 bases sitting between them. In germline, CDR1 is SGHRS, CDR2 YFSETQ. The length of the CDR3 is 14 residues. This sample is drawn from a study of CD8 T cells in ankylosing spondylitis. Regarding the study as a whole: CD8+ cells made up the disease-linked clones, which were relatively rare in peripheral blood. A TCR beta motif of fewer than ten highly homologous variants appeared characteristic of ankylosing spondylitis blood.

Molecular-barcoded quantitative 5'-RACE produced these TCR beta libraries. TCRdb redid the calling of the 5' RACE reads with MiXCR, one entry per CDR3 protein. The sample lists roughly 200,000 distinct CDR3 sequences, around 24% occurring once. The sequencing sample was made of blood, either unsorted or a sorted T cell fraction (not recorded which). The sequence was collected from a male donor with ankylosing spondylitis or in good health (not recorded which). The chain uses TRBV5-1 and TRBJ1-1; D is perhaps TRBD1 (5 bases). CDR3 loop: CASSPGAMNTEAFF. The DNA for the CDR3 is TGCGCCAGCAGCCCCGGGGCAATGAACACTGAAGCTTTCTTT.